The rows below give T cell receptor beta chains drawn from one sample of a study of shared clonotypes between healthy human individuals. Repertoires were generated with immunoSEQ multiplex PCR, while TCRdb's copy carries only in-frame clones and drops some. This sample carries about 1 million clones, 65% to 75% of them seen once, and the ten largest clones take about 1.5%. The material sequenced was memory CD4+ T cells sorted from blood. The receptors were gathered from a man aged 18 to 35 in good health. Each CDR3 is given with its conserved first and last residue. A D gene is named only where the DNA matches it firmly. Size is omitted from some rows. Given values are once, few, many or a class for expanded clones.

V gene	J gene	D gene	clone size	CDR3 length	CDR3 protein	CDR3 DNA
TRBV18	TRBJ2-1	-	-	14	CASSRGASYNEQFF	TGTGCCAGCTCACGCGGGGCCTCCTACAATGAGCAGTTCTTC
TRBV14	TRBJ2-1	TRBD2	few	19	CASSQDQSSGGASRNEQFF	TGTGCCAGCAGCCAGGATCAATCTAGCGGGGGGGCCTCGCGCAATGAGCAGTTCTTC
TRBV19	TRBJ2-3	TRBD2	-	15	CASSAGTSMADTQYF	TGTGCCAGTAGTGCAGGGACTAGCATGGCAGATACGCAGTATTTT
TRBV19	TRBJ2-2	-	once	15	CASSLGLQNTGELFF	TGTGCCAGTAGCCTCGGACTTCAGAACACCGGGGAGCTGTTTTTT
TRBV11-3	TRBJ2-1	TRBD1	-	15	CASSPGTGLNNEQFF	TGTGCCAGCAGCCCCGGGACAGGGCTCAACAATGAGCAGTTCTTC
TRBV29-1	TRBJ2-1	-	-	16	CSVPRGAVRNYNEQFF	TGCAGCGTTCCCCGGGGGGCGGTCAGAAACTACAATGAGCAGTTCTTC
TRBV6-5	TRBJ1-1	-	-	15	CASSLTDRANTEAFF	TGTGCCAGCAGTTTAACGGACAGAGCGAACACTGAAGCTTTCTTT
TRBV29-1	TRBJ1-2	TRBD1	-	13	CSVSSGQGNGYTF	TGCAGCGTTTCTTCGGGACAGGGTAATGGCTACACCTTC
TRBV7-2	TRBJ2-7	TRBD1	-	16	CASSFDKATGRYEQYF	TGTGCCAGCAGCTTTGACAAGGCGACAGGGAGATACGAGCAGTACTTC
TRBV19	TRBJ2-1	TRBD2	-	18	CASSIDLIRASGRNEQFF	TGTGCCAGTAGTATAGATCTCATCAGGGCTAGCGGGAGGAATGAGCAGTTCTTC
TRBV7-2	TRBJ1-6	TRBD1	-	14	CASSARQGNSPLHF	TGTGCCAGCAGCGCAAGACAGGGGAATTCACCCCTCCACTTT
TRBV6-6	TRBJ1-6	-	-	15	CASSSLGGQNSPLHF	TGTGCCAGCAGTTCCTTGGGGGGGCAGAATTCACCCCTCCACTTT
TRBV7-9	TRBJ1-4	TRBD1	-	15	CASSLTGTGNEKLFF	TGTGCCAGCAGCCTGACCGGGACAGGGAATGAAAAACTGTTTTTT
TRBV2	TRBJ2-7	TRBD2	-	16	CASRSLAGANTHEQYF	TGTGCCAGCAGATCACTAGCGGGAGCGAATACCCACGAGCAGTACTTC
TRBV30	TRBJ1-6	-	few	13	CAWSLGGGSPLHF	TGTGCCTGGAGTTTAGGGGGGGGTTCACCCCTCCACTTT
TRBV2	TRBJ2-7	-	-	13	CASSRLMGYEQYF	TGTGCCAGCAGTCGGTTGATGGGGTACGAGCAGTACTTC
TRBV7-2	TRBJ2-5	TRBD2	few	18	CASSSGLLSSGRGETQYF	TGTGCCAGCAGCTCCGGACTCCTCTCTAGCGGGAGAGGGGAGACCCAGTACTTC
TRBV4-1	TRBJ1-1	-	-	13	CASSQEWGGEAFF	TGCGCCAGCAGCCAAGAATGGGGTGGTGAAGCTTTCTTT
TRBV7-2	TRBJ2-3	TRBD2	-	14	CASSPLAGTDTQYF	TGTGCCAGCAGCCCACTAGCGGGCACAGATACGCAGTATTTT
TRBV4-1	TRBJ2-1	-	few	11	CASSQENEQFF	TGCGCCAGCAGCCAAGAGAATGAGCAGTTCTTC
TRBV25-1	TRBJ1-3	-	-	14	CASSEQGAGNTIYF	TGTGCCAGCAGTGAACAGGGAGCAGGAAACACCATATATTTT
TRBV6-1	TRBJ1-5	-	few	15	CASSIGGYSNQPQHF	TGTGCCAGCAGCATAGGCGGTTATAGCAATCAGCCCCAGCATTTT
TRBV27	TRBJ1-6	-	-	15	CASSPPTKWNSPLHF	TGTGCCAGCAGTCCACCCACGAAGTGGAATTCACCCCTCCACTTT
TRBV6-6	TRBJ2-7	TRBD1	-	15	CASRPRQGNYYEQYF	TGTGCCAGCAGGCCCCGACAGGGTAATTACTACGAGCAGTACTTC